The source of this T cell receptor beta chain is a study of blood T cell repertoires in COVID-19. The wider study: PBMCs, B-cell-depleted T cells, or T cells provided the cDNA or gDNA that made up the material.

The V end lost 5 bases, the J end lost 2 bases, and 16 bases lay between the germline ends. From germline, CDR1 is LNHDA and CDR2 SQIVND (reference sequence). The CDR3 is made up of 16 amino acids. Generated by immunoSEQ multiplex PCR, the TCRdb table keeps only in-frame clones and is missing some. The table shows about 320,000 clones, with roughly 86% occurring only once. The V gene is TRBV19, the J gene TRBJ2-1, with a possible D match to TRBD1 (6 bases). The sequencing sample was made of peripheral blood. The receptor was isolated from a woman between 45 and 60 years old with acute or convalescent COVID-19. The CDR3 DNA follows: TGTGCCAGTAGTTGGGTGTTTGCAGGGGCCTACAATGAGCAGTTCTTC. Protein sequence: CASSWVFAGAYNEQFF.